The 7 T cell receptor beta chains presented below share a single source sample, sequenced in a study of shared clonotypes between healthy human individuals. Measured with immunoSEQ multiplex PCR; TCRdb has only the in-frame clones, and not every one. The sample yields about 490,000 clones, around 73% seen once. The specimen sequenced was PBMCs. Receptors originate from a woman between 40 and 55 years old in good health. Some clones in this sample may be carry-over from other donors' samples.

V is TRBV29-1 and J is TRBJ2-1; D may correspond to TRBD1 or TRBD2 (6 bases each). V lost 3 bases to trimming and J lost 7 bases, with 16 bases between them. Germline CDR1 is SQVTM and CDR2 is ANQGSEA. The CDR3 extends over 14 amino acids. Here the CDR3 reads CSVDRGVGWNEQFF. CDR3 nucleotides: TGCAGCGTTGATAGGGGGGTCGGCTGGAATGAGCAGTTCTTC.

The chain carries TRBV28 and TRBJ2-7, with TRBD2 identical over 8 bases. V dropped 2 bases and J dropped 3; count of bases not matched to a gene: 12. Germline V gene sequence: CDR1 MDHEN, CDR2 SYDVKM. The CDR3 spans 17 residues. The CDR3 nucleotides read TGTGCCAGCAGTTTACGGCCCGGGAGGGGGAAGCTCTACGAGCAGTACTTC. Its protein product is CASSLRPGRGKLYEQYF.

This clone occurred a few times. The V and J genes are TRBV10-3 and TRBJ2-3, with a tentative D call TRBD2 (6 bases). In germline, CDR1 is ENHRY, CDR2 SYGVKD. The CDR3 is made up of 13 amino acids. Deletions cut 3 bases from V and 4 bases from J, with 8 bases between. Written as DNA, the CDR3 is TGTGCCATCAGTGACCGGGAGTCAGATACGCAGTATTTT. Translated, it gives CAISDRESDTQYF.

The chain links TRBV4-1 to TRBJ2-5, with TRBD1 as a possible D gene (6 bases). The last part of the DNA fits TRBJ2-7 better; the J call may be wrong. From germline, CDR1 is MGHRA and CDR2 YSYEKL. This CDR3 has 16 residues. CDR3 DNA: TGCGCCAGCAGCCGGGACCGACAGGTACCCTCCTACGAGCAGTACTTC. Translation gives CASSRDRQVPSYEQYF.

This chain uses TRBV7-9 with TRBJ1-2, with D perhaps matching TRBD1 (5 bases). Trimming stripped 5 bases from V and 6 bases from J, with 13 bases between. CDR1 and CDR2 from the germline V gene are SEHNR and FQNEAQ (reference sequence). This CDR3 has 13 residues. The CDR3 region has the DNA TGTGCCAGCAGCCCGGGACGTCCAAATGGCTACACCTTC. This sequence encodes CASSPGRPNGYTF.

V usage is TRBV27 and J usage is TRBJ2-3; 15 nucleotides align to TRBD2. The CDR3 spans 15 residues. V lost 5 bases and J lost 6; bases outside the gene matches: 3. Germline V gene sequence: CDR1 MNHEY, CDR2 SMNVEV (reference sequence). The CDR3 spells CASSPGTSGRDTQYF. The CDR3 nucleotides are TGTGCCAGCAGTCCCGGGACTAGCGGGAGGGATACGCAGTATTTT.

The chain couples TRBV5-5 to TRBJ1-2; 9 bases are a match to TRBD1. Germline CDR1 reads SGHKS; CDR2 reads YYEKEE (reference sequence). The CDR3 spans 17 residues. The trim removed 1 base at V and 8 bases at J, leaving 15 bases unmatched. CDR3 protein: CASSLTPQGAWSEGYTF. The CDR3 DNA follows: TGTGCCAGCAGCTTGACCCCACAGGGGGCGTGGTCCGAGGGCTACACCTTC.